This T cell receptor beta chain was identified in a study of blood T cell repertoires in COVID-19. Study-wide background: The United States, Italy and Spain provided the acute and convalescent COVID-19 samples.

This clone was counted a single time. This table comes from immunoSEQ multiplex PCR, and its TCRdb copy is limited to in-frame clones, with some not included. The sample lists about 260,000 clones; about 85% were seen once. The sequenced sample consisted of peripheral blood. The source of this sequence is a man aged 60-69 years who had recovered from COVID-19.

The CDR3 DNA sequence: TGTGCCTGGAGTTCGACAATGAACACTGAAGCTTTCTTT. This encodes CAWSSTMNTEAFF. This rearrangement joins TRBV30 to TRBJ1-1, with D unresolved. Trimming took 2 bases from V and 0 from J, leaving 7 bases between them. The CDR3 sequence is 13 residues long. CDR1 is GTSNPN and CDR2 is SVGIG in the germline V gene (reference sequence).